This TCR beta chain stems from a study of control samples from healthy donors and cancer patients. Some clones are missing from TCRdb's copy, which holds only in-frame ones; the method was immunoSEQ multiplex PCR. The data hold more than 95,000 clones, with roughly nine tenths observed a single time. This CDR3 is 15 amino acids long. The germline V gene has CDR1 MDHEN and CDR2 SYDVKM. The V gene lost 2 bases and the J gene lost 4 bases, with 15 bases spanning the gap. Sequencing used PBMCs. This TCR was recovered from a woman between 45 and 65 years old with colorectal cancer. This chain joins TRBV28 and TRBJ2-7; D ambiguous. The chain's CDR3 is CASSLRELGNYEQYF. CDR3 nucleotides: TGTGCCAGCAGTTTAAGAGAGTTGGGGAATTACGAGCAGTACTTC.